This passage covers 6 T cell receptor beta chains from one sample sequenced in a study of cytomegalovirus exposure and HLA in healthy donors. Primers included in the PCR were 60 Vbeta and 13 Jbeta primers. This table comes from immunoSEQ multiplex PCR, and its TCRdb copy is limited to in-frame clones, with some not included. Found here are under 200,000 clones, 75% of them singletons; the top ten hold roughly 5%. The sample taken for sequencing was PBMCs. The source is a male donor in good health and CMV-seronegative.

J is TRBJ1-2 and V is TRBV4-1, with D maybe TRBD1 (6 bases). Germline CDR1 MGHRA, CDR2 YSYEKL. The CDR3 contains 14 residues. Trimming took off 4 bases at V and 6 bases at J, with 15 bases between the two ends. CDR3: CASSPRGGGDGYTF. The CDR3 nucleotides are TGCGCCAGCAGCCCCCGTGGGGGCGGTGATGGCTACACCTTC.

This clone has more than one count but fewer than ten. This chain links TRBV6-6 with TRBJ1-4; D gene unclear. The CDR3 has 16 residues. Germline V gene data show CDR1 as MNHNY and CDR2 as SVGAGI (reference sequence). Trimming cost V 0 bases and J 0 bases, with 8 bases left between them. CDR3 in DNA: TGTGCCAGCAGTTACTCGAACCGGGCAACTAATGAAAAACTGTTTTTT. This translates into CASSYSNRATNEKLFF.

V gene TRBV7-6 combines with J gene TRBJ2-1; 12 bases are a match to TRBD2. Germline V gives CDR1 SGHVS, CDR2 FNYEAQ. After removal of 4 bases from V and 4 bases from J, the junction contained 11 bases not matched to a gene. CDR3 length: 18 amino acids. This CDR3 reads CASSSNLLAGGSYNEQFF. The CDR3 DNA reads TGTGCCAGCAGCTCCAATTTGCTAGCGGGGGGGTCTTACAATGAGCAGTTCTTC.

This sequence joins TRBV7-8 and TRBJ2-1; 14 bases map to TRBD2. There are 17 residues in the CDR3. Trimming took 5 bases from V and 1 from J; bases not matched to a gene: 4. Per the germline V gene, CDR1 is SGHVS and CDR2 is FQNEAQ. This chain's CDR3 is CASSIRLAGGSYNEQFF. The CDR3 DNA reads TGTGCCAGCAGCATAAGACTAGCGGGAGGGTCCTACAATGAGCAGTTCTTC.

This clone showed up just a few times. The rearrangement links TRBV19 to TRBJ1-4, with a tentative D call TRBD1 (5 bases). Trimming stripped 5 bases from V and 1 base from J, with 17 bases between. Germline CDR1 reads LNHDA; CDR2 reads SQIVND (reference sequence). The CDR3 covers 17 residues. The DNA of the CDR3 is TGTGCCAGTAGTCAAACGACAGCCCGCCGAACTAATGAAAAACTGTTTTTT. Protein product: CASSQTTARRTNEKLFF.

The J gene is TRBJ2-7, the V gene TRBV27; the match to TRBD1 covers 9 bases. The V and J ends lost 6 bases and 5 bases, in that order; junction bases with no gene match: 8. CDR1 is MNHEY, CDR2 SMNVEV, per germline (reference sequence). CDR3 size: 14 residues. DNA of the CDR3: TGTGCCAGCAGGAGGGGGACAGGGCGACACGAGCAGTACTTC. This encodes CASRRGTGRHEQYF.